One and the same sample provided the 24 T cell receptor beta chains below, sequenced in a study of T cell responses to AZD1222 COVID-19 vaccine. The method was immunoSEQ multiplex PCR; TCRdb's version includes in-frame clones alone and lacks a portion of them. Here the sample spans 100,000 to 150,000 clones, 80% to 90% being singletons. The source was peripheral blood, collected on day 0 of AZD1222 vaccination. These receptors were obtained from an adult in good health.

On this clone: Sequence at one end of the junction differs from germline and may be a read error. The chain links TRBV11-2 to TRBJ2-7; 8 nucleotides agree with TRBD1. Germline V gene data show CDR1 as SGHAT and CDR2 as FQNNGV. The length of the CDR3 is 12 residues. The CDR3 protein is CASSIDRGPRYF. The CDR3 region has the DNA TGTGCCAGCAGCATAGACAGGGGCCCCCGCTACTTC. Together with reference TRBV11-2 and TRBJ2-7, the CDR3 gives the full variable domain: EAGVAQSPRYKIIEKRQSVAFWCNPISGHATLYWYQQILGQGPKLLIQFQNNGVVDDSQLPKDRFSAERLKGVDSTLKIQPAKLEDSAVYLCASSIDRGPRYFGPGTRLTVT.

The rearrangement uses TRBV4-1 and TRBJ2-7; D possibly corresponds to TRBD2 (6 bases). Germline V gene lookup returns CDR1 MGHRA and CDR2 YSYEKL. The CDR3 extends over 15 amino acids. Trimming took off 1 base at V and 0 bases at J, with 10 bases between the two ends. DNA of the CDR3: TGCGCCAGCAGCCAAGGGGACTTGAGCTCCTACGAGCAGTACTTC. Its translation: CASSQGDLSSYEQYF.

CDR3 in amino acids: CASSQSQGDEQFF. As DNA, the CDR3 is TGTGCCAGCAGCCAATCACAGGGGGATGAGCAGTTCTTC. V gene TRBV4-2 combines with J gene TRBJ2-1; 8 bases are a match to TRBD1. The CDR3 runs to 13 residues. Germline V lookup: CDR1 LGHNA, CDR2 YNFKEQ. With V trimmed by 2 bases and J by 8 bases, 2 bases remained unmatched.

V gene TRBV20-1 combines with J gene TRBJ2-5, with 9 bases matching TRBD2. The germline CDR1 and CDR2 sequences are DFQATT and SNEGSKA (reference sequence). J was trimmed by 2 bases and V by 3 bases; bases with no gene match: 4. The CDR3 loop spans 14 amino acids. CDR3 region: CSASRTSAQETQYF. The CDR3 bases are TGCAGTGCTAGTAGGACTAGCGCTCAAGAGACCCAGTACTTC.

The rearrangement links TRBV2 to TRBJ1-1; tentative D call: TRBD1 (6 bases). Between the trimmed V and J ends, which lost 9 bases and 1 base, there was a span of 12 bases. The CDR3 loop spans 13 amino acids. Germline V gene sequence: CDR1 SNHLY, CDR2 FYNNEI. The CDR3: CASSTGQNTEAFF. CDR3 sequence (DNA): TGTGCCAGTAGTACAGGGCAGAACACTGAAGCTTTCTTT.

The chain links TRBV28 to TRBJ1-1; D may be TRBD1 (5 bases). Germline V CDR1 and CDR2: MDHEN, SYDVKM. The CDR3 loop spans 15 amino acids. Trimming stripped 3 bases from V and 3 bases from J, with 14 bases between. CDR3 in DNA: TGTGCCAGCAGTTTTCCCGGGACGGCCCACACTGAAGCTTTCTTT. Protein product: CASSFPGTAHTEAFF.

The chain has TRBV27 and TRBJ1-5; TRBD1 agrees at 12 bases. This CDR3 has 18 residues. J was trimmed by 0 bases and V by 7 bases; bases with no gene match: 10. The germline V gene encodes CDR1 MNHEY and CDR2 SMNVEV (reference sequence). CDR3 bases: TGTGCCAGCAAACCGGGACAGGGGGCTCTTTATAGCAATCAGCCCCAGCATTTT. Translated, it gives CASKPGQGALYSNQPQHF.

The CDR3 nucleotides read TGTGCCAGCAGCCGGGCGACCCCGATGCCCGGGGAGCTGTTTTTT. It codes for CASSRATPMPGELFF. The chain carries TRBV3-1 (or the pseudogene TRBV3-2) and TRBJ2-2; D uncertain. Germline CDR1 LGHDT, CDR2 YNNKEL (reference sequence). This CDR3 is 15 amino acids long. Trimming cost V 4 bases and J 6 bases, with 15 bases left between them.

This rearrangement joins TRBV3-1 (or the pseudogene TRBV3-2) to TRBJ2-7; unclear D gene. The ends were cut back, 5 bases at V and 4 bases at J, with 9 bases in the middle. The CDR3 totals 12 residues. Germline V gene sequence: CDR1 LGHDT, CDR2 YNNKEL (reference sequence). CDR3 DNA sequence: TGTGCCAGCAGCTTCGTAGGTTACGAGCAGTACTTC. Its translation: CASSFVGYEQYF.

The chain's CDR3 is CASSQVHTDSGNTIYF. The DNA of the CDR3 is TGTGCCAGCAGCCAAGTTCATACAGACTCTGGAAACACCATATATTTT. The V and J genes are TRBV3-1 (or the pseudogene TRBV3-2) and TRBJ1-3; D unclear. The ends were cut back, 1 base at V and 0 bases at J, with 10 bases in the middle. The CDR3 loop spans 16 amino acids. CDR1 and CDR2 from the germline V gene are LGHDT and YNNKEL (reference sequence).

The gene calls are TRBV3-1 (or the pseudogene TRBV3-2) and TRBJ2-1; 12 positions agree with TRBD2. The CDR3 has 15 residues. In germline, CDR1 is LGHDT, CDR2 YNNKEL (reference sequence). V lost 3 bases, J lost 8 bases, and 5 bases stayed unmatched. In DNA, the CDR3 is TGTGCCAGCAGCCACTTTCTAGCGGGGGGGCATGAGCAGTTCTTC. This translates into CASSHFLAGGHEQFF.

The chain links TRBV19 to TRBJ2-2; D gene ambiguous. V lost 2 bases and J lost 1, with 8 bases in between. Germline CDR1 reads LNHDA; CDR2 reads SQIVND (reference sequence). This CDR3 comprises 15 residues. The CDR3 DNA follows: TGTGCCAGTAGTATATATTCACTGAACACCGGGGAGCTGTTTTTT. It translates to CASSIYSLNTGELFF.

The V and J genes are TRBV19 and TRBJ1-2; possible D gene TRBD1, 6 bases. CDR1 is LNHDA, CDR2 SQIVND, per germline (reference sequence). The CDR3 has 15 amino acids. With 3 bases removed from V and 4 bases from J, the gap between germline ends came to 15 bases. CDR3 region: CASSIGIQGSYGYTF. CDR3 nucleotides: TGTGCCAGTAGTATCGGAATACAGGGATCCTATGGCTACACCTTC.

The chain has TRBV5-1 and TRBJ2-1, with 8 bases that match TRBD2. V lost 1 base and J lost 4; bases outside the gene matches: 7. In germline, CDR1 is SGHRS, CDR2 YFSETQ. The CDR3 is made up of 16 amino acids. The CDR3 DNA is TGCGCCAGCAGCTTGAACCCGAGCGGGAGTTACAATGAGCAGTTCTTC. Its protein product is CASSLNPSGSYNEQFF.

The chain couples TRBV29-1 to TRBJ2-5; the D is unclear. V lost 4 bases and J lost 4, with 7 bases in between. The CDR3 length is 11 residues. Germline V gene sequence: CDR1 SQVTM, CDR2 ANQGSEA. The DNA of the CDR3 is TGCAGCGTTGCAATTGGAGAGACCCAGTACTTC. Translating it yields CSVAIGETQYF. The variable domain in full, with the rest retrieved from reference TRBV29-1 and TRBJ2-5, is SAVISQKPSRDICQRGTSLTIQCQVDSQVTMMFWYRQQPGQSLTLIATANQGSEATYESGFVIDKFPISRPNLTFSTLTVSNMSPEDSSIYLCSVAIGETQYFGPGTRLLVL.

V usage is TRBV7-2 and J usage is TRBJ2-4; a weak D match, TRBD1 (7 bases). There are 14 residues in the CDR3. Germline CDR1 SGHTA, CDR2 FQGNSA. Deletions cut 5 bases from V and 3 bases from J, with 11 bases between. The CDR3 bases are TGTGCCAGCAGCAGGCAGGGGGGCAAAAACATTCAGTACTTC. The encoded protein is CASSRQGGKNIQYF.

The CDR3 here is CASGTWTSYEQYF. The CDR3 nucleotides read TGTGCCAGCGGGACTTGGACTAGCTACGAGCAGTACTTC. This chain connects TRBV11-2 to TRBJ2-7; 7 bases agree with TRBD2. CDR1 is SGHAT, CDR2 FQNNGV, per germline. The trim removed 8 bases at V and 3 bases at J, leaving 7 bases unmatched. This CDR3 spans 13 amino acids.

The CDR3 sequence: CASSERKANYGYTF. In nucleotides, the CDR3 is TGTGCCAGCAGTGAGCGTAAAGCTAACTATGGCTACACCTTC. This chain uses TRBV6-1 with TRBJ1-2; unclear D gene. The CDR3 length is 14 residues. Trimming shortened V by 3 bases and J by 0 bases, and 8 bases separated the two germline ends. In germline, CDR1 is MNHNS, CDR2 SASEGT.

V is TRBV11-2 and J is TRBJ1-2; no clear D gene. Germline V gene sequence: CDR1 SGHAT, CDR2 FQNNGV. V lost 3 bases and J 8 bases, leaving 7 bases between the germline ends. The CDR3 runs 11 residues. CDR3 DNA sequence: TGTGCCAGCAGCTTTAGGGAGGGCTACACCTTC. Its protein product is CASSFREGYTF.

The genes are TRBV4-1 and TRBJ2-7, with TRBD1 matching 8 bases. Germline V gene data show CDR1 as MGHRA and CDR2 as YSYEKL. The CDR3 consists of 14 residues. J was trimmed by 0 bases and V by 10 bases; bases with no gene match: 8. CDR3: CATKLTGVSYEQYF. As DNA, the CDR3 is TGCGCCACGAAATTGACAGGGGTCTCCTACGAGCAGTACTTC.

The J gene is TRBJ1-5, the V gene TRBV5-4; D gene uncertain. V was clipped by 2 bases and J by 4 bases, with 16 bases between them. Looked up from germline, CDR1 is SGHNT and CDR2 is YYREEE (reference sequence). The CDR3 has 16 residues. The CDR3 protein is CASSFWTPGANQPQHF. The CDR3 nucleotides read TGTGCCAGCAGCTTCTGGACCCCCGGAGCAAATCAGCCCCAGCATTTT.

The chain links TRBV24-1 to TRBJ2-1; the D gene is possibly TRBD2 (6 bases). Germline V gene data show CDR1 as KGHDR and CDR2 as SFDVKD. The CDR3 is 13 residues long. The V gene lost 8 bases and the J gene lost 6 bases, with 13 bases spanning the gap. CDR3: CATTGVGSNEQFF. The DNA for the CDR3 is TGTGCCACCACGGGAGTTGGATCCAATGAGCAGTTCTTC.

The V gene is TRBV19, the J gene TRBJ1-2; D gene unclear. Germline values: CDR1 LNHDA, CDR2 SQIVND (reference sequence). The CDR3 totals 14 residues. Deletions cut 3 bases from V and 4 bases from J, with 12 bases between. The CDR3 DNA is TGTGCCAGTAGTATGGGAGGGAGCTTCTATGGCTACACCTTC. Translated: CASSMGGSFYGYTF.

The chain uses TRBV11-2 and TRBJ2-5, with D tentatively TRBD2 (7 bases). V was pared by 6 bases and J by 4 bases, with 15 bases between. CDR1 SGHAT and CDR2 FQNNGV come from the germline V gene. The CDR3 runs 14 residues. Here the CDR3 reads CASSMGGGAETQYF. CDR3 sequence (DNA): TGTGCCAGCAGTATGGGGGGGGGCGCAGAGACCCAGTACTTC.